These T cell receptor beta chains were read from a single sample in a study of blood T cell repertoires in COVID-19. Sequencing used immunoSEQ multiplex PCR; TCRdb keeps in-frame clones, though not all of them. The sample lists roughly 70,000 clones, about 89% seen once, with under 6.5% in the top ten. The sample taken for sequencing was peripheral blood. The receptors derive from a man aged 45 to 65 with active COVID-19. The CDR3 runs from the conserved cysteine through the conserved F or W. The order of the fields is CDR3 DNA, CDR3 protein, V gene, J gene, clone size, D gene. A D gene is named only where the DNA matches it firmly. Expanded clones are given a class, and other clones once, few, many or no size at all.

cdr3_nt: TGTGCCAGCAGCCCTCCCGGGACAGGGATAGGCGAGCAGTACTTC
cdr3_aa: CASSPPGTGIGEQYF
v_call: TRBV11-2
j_call: TRBJ2-7
clone_size: .
d_call: TRBD1

cdr3_nt: TGCGCCAGCAGTCTCAGACGGGATAATTCACCCCTCCACTTT
cdr3_aa: CASSLRRDNSPLHF
v_call: TRBV10-1
j_call: TRBJ1-6
clone_size: .
d_call: .

cdr3_nt: TGCGCCAGCAGCTTAGGGACAGCGAACACCGGGGAGCTGTTTTTT
cdr3_aa: CASSLGTANTGELFF
v_call: TRBV5-1
j_call: TRBJ2-2
clone_size: .
d_call: TRBD1

cdr3_nt: TGTGCCAGCAGCGTAGGGTACAACGAGCAGTACTTC
cdr3_aa: CASSVGYNEQYF
v_call: TRBV7-9
j_call: TRBJ2-7
clone_size: .
d_call: .

cdr3_nt: TGTGCCAGCAGTGAAGCTAGCGGGTTGGCCGGGGAGCTGTTTTTT
cdr3_aa: CASSEASGLAGELFF
v_call: TRBV2
j_call: TRBJ2-2
clone_size: .
d_call: TRBD2

cdr3_nt: TGTGCCAGCAGAACTGGACAGGGCTATTCACCCCTCCACTTT
cdr3_aa: CASRTGQGYSPLHF
v_call: TRBV6-6
j_call: TRBJ1-6
clone_size: .
d_call: TRBD1

cdr3_nt: TGTGCCAGCAGCGAGGTTGCGACTAGGACCTACAATGAGCAGTTCTTC
cdr3_aa: CASSEVATRTYNEQFF
v_call: TRBV9
j_call: TRBJ2-1
clone_size: .
d_call: .

cdr3_nt: TGTGCCAGCAGCCAACGGGGGGGGGAGACCCAGTACTTC
cdr3_aa: CASSQRGGETQYF
v_call: TRBV4-2
j_call: TRBJ2-5
clone_size: .
d_call: TRBD2

cdr3_nt: TGTGCCAGCAGTTTATTTGGTAGCGGGGGAAACAATGAGCAGTTCTTC
cdr3_aa: CASSLFGSGGNNEQFF
v_call: TRBV27
j_call: TRBJ2-1
clone_size: once
d_call: TRBD2

cdr3_nt: TGTGCCTGGAGCCGCGTCACTAGCACAGATACGCAGTATTTT
cdr3_aa: CAWSRVTSTDTQYF
v_call: TRBV30
j_call: TRBJ2-3
clone_size: .
d_call: .

cdr3_nt: TGTGCCAGCGGCAAAACAGGGTTGGCCGGGGAGCTGTTTTTT
cdr3_aa: CASGKTGLAGELFF
v_call: TRBV25-1
j_call: TRBJ2-2
clone_size: .
d_call: .

cdr3_nt: TGTGCCAGCAGCCCATACTTAAACACTGAAGCTTTCTTT
cdr3_aa: CASSPYLNTEAFF
v_call: TRBV6-2/TRBV6-3
j_call: TRBJ1-1
clone_size: .
d_call: .

cdr3_nt: TGCGCCAGCAGACCGACAGGGGGCGGTAACTATGGCTACACCTTC
cdr3_aa: CASRPTGGGNYGYTF
v_call: TRBV5-1
j_call: TRBJ1-2
clone_size: few
d_call: TRBD1

cdr3_nt: TGTGCCAGCAGCTTAACAAGGGGGGGCCCCAGGTCCTACAATGAGCAGTTCTTC
cdr3_aa: CASSLTRGGPRSYNEQFF
v_call: TRBV7-3
j_call: TRBJ2-1
clone_size: .
d_call: .

cdr3_nt: TGTGCCTGGAGAGAGAGGGACAAGAAGACCTCTGGGGCCAACGTCCTGACTTTC
cdr3_aa: CAWRERDKKTSGANVLTF
v_call: TRBV30
j_call: TRBJ2-6
clone_size: many
d_call: .

cdr3_nt: TGCGCCAGCAGCCAAGATTTCGGGACAGGAGGCACAGATACGCAGTATTTT
cdr3_aa: CASSQDFGTGGTDTQYF
v_call: TRBV4-1
j_call: TRBJ2-3
clone_size: .
d_call: TRBD1

cdr3_nt: TGTGCCAGCAGTTACTCGGCCGGGTCGGCCGGCTACACCTTC
cdr3_aa: CASSYSAGSAGYTF
v_call: TRBV6-5
j_call: TRBJ1-2
clone_size: .
d_call: .

cdr3_nt: TGTGCCAGCTCACCACCAACGGTTTATACGCAGTATTTT
cdr3_aa: CASSPPTVYTQYF
v_call: TRBV18
j_call: TRBJ2-3
clone_size: few
d_call: .

cdr3_nt: TGTGCCACCACAGAACTATCCGGCGGGACAGCCCTTCGCTATGGCTACACCTTC
cdr3_aa: CATTELSGGTALRYGYTF
v_call: TRBV28
j_call: TRBJ1-2
clone_size: .
d_call: TRBD1

cdr3_nt: TGTGCCAGCAGCCAAGAGCAGGGGGCTCGTGGCTACACCTTC
cdr3_aa: CASSQEQGARGYTF
v_call: TRBV4-2
j_call: TRBJ1-2
clone_size: once
d_call: TRBD1

cdr3_nt: TGCGCCAGCAGCCGCACGGCCCTAGCGGGAAGAGAGACCCAGTACTTC
cdr3_aa: CASSRTALAGRETQYF
v_call: TRBV5-1
j_call: TRBJ2-5
clone_size: .
d_call: TRBD2

cdr3_nt: TGTGCCAGCAGCAAGGGACAGGTTAACGGCGCCATATATTTT
cdr3_aa: CASSKGQVNGAIYF
v_call: TRBV11-3
j_call: TRBJ1-3
clone_size: .
d_call: TRBD1

cdr3_nt: TGTGCCAGCAGCACCCGCTCGGGACAGTTTGAGACCCAGTACTTC
cdr3_aa: CASSTRSGQFETQYF
v_call: TRBV3-1/TRBV3-2
j_call: TRBJ2-5
clone_size: few
d_call: TRBD1

cdr3_nt: TGTGCCAGCAGCTCTCCTGCGGACTCCTACAATGAGCAGTTCTTC
cdr3_aa: CASSSPADSYNEQFF
v_call: TRBV28
j_call: TRBJ2-1
clone_size: .
d_call: .

cdr3_nt: TGTGCCAGCAGCTTAGGAGGCAGGGCTTCGAGATATAGCAATCAGCCCCAGCATTTT
cdr3_aa: CASSLGGRASRYSNQPQHF
v_call: TRBV7-9
j_call: TRBJ1-5
clone_size: .
d_call: .

cdr3_nt: TGTGCCAGCAGCCCCGCTAGGGGGGGCGGCACAGATACGCAGTATTTT
cdr3_aa: CASSPARGGGTDTQYF
v_call: TRBV25-1
j_call: TRBJ2-3
clone_size: few
d_call: .

cdr3_nt: TGCGCCAGCAGCTTGGGGACGGGGAATCAGCCCCAGCATTTT
cdr3_aa: CASSLGTGNQPQHF
v_call: TRBV5-1
j_call: TRBJ1-5
clone_size: .
d_call: .

cdr3_nt: TGTGCCAGCAGCGTAGGGTACGGCGGGAGAACAGATACGCAGTATTTT
cdr3_aa: CASSVGYGGRTDTQYF
v_call: TRBV9
j_call: TRBJ2-3
clone_size: .
d_call: TRBD2

cdr3_nt: TGCGCCAGCAGCAAGACAGGGGGCGACGAAAAACTGTTTTTT
cdr3_aa: CASSKTGGDEKLFF
v_call: TRBV4-1
j_call: TRBJ1-4
clone_size: .
d_call: TRBD1

cdr3_nt: TGTGCCAGCAGCGTAGCTACCGCAATGGCTAGCGGGACACAATTTCTGTCTGAGACCCAGTACTTC
cdr3_aa: CASSVATAMASGTQFLSETQYF
v_call: TRBV9
j_call: TRBJ2-5
clone_size: once
d_call: TRBD2

cdr3_nt: TGTGCCAGCAGCCCATCGACGGGATCCTACAATGAGCAGTTCTTC
cdr3_aa: CASSPSTGSYNEQFF
v_call: TRBV5-5
j_call: TRBJ2-1
clone_size: .
d_call: .

cdr3_nt: TGCGCCAGCAGCAGAGACGAGGGCAGGGATACGCAGTATTTT
cdr3_aa: CASSRDEGRDTQYF
v_call: TRBV5-1
j_call: TRBJ2-3
clone_size: .
d_call: .

cdr3_nt: TGTGCAAGTCGCTTAGCTGGGACAAGGGGTACCCATCAGCCCCAGCATTTT
cdr3_aa: CASRLAGTRGTHQPQHF
v_call: TRBV12-2
j_call: TRBJ1-5
clone_size: .
d_call: .

cdr3_nt: TGTGCCAGCAGTTACGGACAGTCCTACGAGCAGTACTTC
cdr3_aa: CASSYGQSYEQYF
v_call: TRBV6-6
j_call: TRBJ2-7
clone_size: .
d_call: .

cdr3_nt: TGTGCCAGTAGGGAACAGGGGAGTTCCGGGGAGCTGTTTTTT
cdr3_aa: CASREQGSSGELFF
v_call: TRBV19
j_call: TRBJ2-2
clone_size: .
d_call: TRBD1

cdr3_nt: TGTGCCAGCAGTTACGGTGACGGGACTAGCGGAGCCGGGCAGTACTTC
cdr3_aa: CASSYGDGTSGAGQYF
v_call: TRBV6-6
j_call: TRBJ2-7
clone_size: once
d_call: TRBD2

cdr3_nt: TGTGCCAGCAGCTCTGAACGGGGACAGGCGAACACTGAAGCTTTCTTT
cdr3_aa: CASSSERGQANTEAFF
v_call: TRBV7-9
j_call: TRBJ1-1
clone_size: .
d_call: TRBD1

cdr3_nt: TGCGCCAGCAGCCGGACTAGCGGGAACCCGAATACGCAGTATTTT
cdr3_aa: CASSRTSGNPNTQYF
v_call: TRBV5-1
j_call: TRBJ2-3
clone_size: .
d_call: TRBD2

cdr3_nt: TGTGCCAGCAGCCCCTCAGGGGCCCATTTTAACTATGGCTACACCTTC
cdr3_aa: CASSPSGAHFNYGYTF
v_call: TRBV7-9
j_call: TRBJ1-2
clone_size: .
d_call: .

cdr3_nt: TGTGCCAGCAGCCCGGGGACAGGCGTCTATGGCTACACCTTC
cdr3_aa: CASSPGTGVYGYTF
v_call: TRBV7-9
j_call: TRBJ1-2
clone_size: .
d_call: TRBD1

cdr3_nt: TGTGCCAGCAGCCGAGACGGAGGGGGCAATCAGCCCCAGCATTTT
cdr3_aa: CASSRDGGGNQPQHF
v_call: TRBV3-1/TRBV3-2
j_call: TRBJ1-5
clone_size: .
d_call: .

cdr3_nt: TGCAGCGTTGTATGGGACAGGGGGGATCAGCCCCAGCATTTT
cdr3_aa: CSVVWDRGDQPQHF
v_call: TRBV29-1
j_call: TRBJ1-5
clone_size: once
d_call: TRBD1

cdr3_nt: TGTGCCAGCAGTTACCCCCCTGGGGGCCTCAGAGATACGCAGTATTTT
cdr3_aa: CASSYPPGGLRDTQYF
v_call: TRBV6-2/TRBV6-3
j_call: TRBJ2-3
clone_size: .
d_call: .

cdr3_nt: TGTGCCACCAGGGCAGGTCGTGGGGCGCAGTTCTTC
cdr3_aa: CATRAGRGAQFF
v_call: TRBV28
j_call: TRBJ2-1
clone_size: .
d_call: .

cdr3_nt: TGTGCCAGCAGTTTGGGACTAGCGGTCTACGAGCAGTACTTC
cdr3_aa: CASSLGLAVYEQYF
v_call: TRBV6-5
j_call: TRBJ2-7
clone_size: .
d_call: TRBD2

cdr3_nt: TGTGCCAGCAGCAAACGGACTAGCGGAAAAAGGGAGCAGTACTTC
cdr3_aa: CASSKRTSGKREQYF
v_call: TRBV7-2
j_call: TRBJ2-7
clone_size: .
d_call: TRBD2

cdr3_nt: TGTGCCAGCAGCTTAGGCGGTCAGGGGAGTTACAATGAGCAGTTCTTC
cdr3_aa: CASSLGGQGSYNEQFF
v_call: TRBV11-3
j_call: TRBJ2-1
clone_size: .
d_call: .

cdr3_nt: TGTGCCAGCAGTTTATCGCCAGAGAACACTGAAGCTTTCTTT
cdr3_aa: CASSLSPENTEAFF
v_call: TRBV27
j_call: TRBJ1-1
clone_size: .
d_call: .

cdr3_nt: TGTGCCAGCTCCCAGGGGCAGGGGTACGCTGAAGCTTTCTTT
cdr3_aa: CASSQGQGYAEAFF
v_call: TRBV18
j_call: TRBJ1-1
clone_size: .
d_call: .

cdr3_nt: TGTGCCAGCAGCCCCAATACTTGGGCGGGTTCAGACTATGGCTACACCTTC
cdr3_aa: CASSPNTWAGSDYGYTF
v_call: TRBV5-6
j_call: TRBJ1-2
clone_size: .
d_call: .

cdr3_nt: TGTGCCAGTCGTCGGGACAGGGGGTTAAACTATGGCTACACCTTC
cdr3_aa: CASRRDRGLNYGYTF
v_call: TRBV2
j_call: TRBJ1-2
clone_size: .
d_call: TRBD1

cdr3_nt: TGTGCCAGCAGCGCGTTTGGGACAGGGGAATACGAGCAGTACTTC
cdr3_aa: CASSAFGTGEYEQYF
v_call: TRBV9
j_call: TRBJ2-7
clone_size: .
d_call: TRBD1